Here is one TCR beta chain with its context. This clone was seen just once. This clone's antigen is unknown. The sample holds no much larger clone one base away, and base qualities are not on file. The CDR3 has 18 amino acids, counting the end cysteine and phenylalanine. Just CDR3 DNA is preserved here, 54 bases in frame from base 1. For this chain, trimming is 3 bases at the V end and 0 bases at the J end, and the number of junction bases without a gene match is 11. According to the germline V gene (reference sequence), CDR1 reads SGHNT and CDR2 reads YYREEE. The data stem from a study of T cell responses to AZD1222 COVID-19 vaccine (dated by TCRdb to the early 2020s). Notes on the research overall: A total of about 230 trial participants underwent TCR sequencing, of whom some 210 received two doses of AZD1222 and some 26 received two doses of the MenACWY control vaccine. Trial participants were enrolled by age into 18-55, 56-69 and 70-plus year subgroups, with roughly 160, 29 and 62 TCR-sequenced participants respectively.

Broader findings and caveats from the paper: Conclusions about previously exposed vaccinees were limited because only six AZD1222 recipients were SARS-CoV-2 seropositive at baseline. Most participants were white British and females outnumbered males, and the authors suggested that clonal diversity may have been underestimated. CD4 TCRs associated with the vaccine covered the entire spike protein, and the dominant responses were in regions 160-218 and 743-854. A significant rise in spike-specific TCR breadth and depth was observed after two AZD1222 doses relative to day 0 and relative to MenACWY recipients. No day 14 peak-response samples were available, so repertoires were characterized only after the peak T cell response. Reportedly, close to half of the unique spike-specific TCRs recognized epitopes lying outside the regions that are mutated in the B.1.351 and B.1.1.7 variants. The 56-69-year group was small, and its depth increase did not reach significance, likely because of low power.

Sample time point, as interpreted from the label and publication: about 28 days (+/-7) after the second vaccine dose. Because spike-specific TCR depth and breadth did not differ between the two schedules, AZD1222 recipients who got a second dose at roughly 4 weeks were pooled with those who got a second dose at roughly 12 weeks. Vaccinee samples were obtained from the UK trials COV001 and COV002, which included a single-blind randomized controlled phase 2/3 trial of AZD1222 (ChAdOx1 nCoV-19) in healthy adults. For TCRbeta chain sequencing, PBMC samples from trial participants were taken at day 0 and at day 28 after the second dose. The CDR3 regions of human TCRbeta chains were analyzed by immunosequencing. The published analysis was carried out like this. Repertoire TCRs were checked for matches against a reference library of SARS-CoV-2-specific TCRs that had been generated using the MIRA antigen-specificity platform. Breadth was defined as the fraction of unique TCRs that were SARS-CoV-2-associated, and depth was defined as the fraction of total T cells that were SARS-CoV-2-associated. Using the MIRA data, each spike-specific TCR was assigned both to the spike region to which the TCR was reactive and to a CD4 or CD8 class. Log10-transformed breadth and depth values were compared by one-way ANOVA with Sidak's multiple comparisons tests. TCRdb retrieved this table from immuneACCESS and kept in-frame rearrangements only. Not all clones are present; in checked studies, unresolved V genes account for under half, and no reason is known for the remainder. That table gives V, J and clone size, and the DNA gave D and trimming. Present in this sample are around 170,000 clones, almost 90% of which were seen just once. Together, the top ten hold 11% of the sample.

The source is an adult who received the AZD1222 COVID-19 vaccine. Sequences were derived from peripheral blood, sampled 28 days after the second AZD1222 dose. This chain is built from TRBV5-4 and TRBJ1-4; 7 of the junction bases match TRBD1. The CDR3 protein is CASSSAGQFGATNEKLFF. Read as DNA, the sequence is TGTGCCAGCAGCTCGGCGGGACAGTTCGGCGCAACTAATGAAAAACTGTTTTTT.